This passage covers 4 T cell receptor beta chains from one sample sequenced in a study of OX40 agonist ivuxolimab in advanced cancers. Assay: immunoSEQ multiplex PCR; the TCRdb copy retains only in-frame clones and omits some. The table has approximately 58,000 clones, 70% to 80% seen once. The source was CD4+ or CD8+ T cells sorted from blood, collected in a trial of the OX40 agonist ivuxolimab. The receptors here all came from an adult with an advanced solid tumor such as melanoma, head and neck, liver or kidney cancer.

The chain couples TRBV19 to TRBJ1-3, with no clear D. Trimming removed 3 bases from V and 4 bases from J, with 10 bases in between. Germline V lookup: CDR1 LNHDA, CDR2 SQIVND (reference sequence). The CDR3 length is 14 residues. The CDR3 DNA is TGTGCCAGTAGTATGGAGGAATCCGGAAACACCATATATTTT. Translated: CASSMEESGNTIYF.

The chain couples TRBV11-2 to TRBJ2-3; TRBD2 matches 12 bases. V gave up 1 base and J gave up 2 bases; unmatched junction bases: 10. The CDR3 consists of 19 residues. Germline V gene data show CDR1 as SGHAT and CDR2 as FQNNGV. CDR3 amino acids: CASSLVSSGGAGSTDTQYF. CDR3 coding DNA: TGTGCCAGCAGCTTAGTTTCTAGCGGGGGGGCCGGATCCACAGATACGCAGTATTTT.

The rearrangement uses TRBV6-5 and TRBJ1-4; 11 bases are a match to TRBD1. CDR1 and CDR2 from the germline V gene are MNHEY and SVGAGI. CDR3 length: 15 amino acids. V lost 6 bases and J lost 8; bases outside the gene matches: 8. The chain's CDR3 is CASRLGTGGTEKLFF. The CDR3 DNA is TGTGCCAGCAGACTCGGGACAGGGGGAACCGAAAAACTGTTTTTT.

J is TRBJ2-2 and V is TRBV5-1; unclear D gene. In germline, CDR1 is SGHRS, CDR2 YFSETQ. The CDR3 has 15 amino acids. Trimming left V 5 bases short and J 0 bases short, with 11 bases between. The DNA of the CDR3 is TGCGCCAGCAGGTATACGATTGCGAACACCGGGGAGCTGTTTTTT. Its protein is CASRYTIANTGELFF.